This passage covers 6 T cell receptor beta chains from one sample sequenced in a study of T cells in women clearing cervical HPV infection. Profiled with immunoSEQ multiplex PCR; TCRdb holds only in-frame clones, not every one. The listing records 30,000 to 35,000 clones. Sequencing input: blood buffy coat. All receptors derive from a woman between 18 and 70 years old with a cervical HPV16 infection that either progressed to CIN3+ or cleared (not recorded which).

On this clone: The read comes to an end 3 residues before the CDR3 does, leaving the germline J gene to fill in the end. The chain carries TRBV19 and TRBJ2-2; D gene unclear. Looked up from germline, CDR1 is LNHDA and CDR2 is SQIVND (reference sequence). CDR3 length: 15 amino acids. The CDR3 loop is CASSTGYGGGEKLFF. CDR3 DNA, as far as it was read: TGTGCCAGTAGTACTGGTTACGGCGGCGGTGAAAAG.

Comments on this clone: The read is 3 residues too short to cover the CDR3 end, so that end is filled in from the germline J gene. The chain carries TRBV6-2 or TRBV6-3 and TRBJ2-7; D is possibly TRBD1 (5 bases). Germline V lookup: CDR1 MNHEY, CDR2 SVGEGT. The CDR3 extends over 16 amino acids. V shed 0 bases and J shed 0 bases, with 12 bases lying between them. This CDR3 is CASSYSTASNSYEQYF. The sequenced CDR3 bases are TGTGCCAGCAGTTACTCGACAGCGTCCAACTCCTACGAG.

Comment on this clone: The DNA ends 3 residues before the CDR3 does, and the rest of the CDR3 is filled in from the germline J gene. The chain carries TRBV20-1 and TRBJ2-2, with 11 bases aligning to TRBD2. Losses at the gene ends were 3 bases for V and 3 bases for J; bases not matched to a gene: 9. Germline-derived CDR1 and CDR2 are DFQATT and SNEGSKA (reference sequence). The CDR3 is made up of 17 amino acids. The DNA read from the CDR3 is TGCAGTGCTAGGCGTCTAGCGGGGGGTTTAGACACCGGGGAG. This sequence encodes CSARRLAGGLDTGE. The whole CDR3 is CSARRLAGGLDTGELFF.

For this clone: The observed sequence ends 3 residues before the CDR3 terminus, with the missing tail filled in from the germline J gene. V is TRBV6-2 or TRBV6-3 and J is TRBJ2-2, with TRBD1 as a possible D gene (6 bases). V lost 2 bases and J lost 7, with 8 bases in between. CDR1 and CDR2 (germline): MNHEY, SVGEGT. The CDR3 runs 13 residues. CDR3 DNA, as far as it was read: TGTGCCAGCAGTTACATCAGGGGCGGGGAG. This gives the protein CASSYIRGGE. The entire CDR3 protein reads CASSYIRGGELFF.

In the case of this clone: The read terminates 3 residues ahead of where the CDR3 ends, so the germline J gene completes it. The rearrangement uses TRBV19 and TRBJ2-6, with D maybe TRBD2 (5 bases). CDR3 length equals 15 residues. Trimming took off 4 bases at V and 0 bases at J, with 7 bases between the two ends. Germline V gives CDR1 LNHDA, CDR2 SQIVND (reference sequence). This chain's CDR3 is CASSKTSSGANVLTF. CDR3 DNA (partial): TGTGCCAGTAGTAAAACTAGCTCTGGGGCCAACGTC.

In the case of this clone: The read stops 3 residues short of the end of the CDR3; the missing end is completed from the germline J gene. The gene calls are TRBV5-1 and TRBJ2-2; 9 bases line up with TRBD2. The CDR3 is made up of 18 amino acids. Germline V CDR1 and CDR2: SGHRS, YFSETQ. The J segment lost 9 bases and the V segment lost 0 bases, leaving 15 bases of the junction unmatched. CDR3 DNA (partial): TGCGCCAGCAGCTTGGGACCCCAGCGGGGGGCAATACAAAGGGAG. Amino acids: CASSLGPQRGAIQRE. The CDR3 in full is CASSLGPQRGAIQRELFF.